Below are 30 T cell receptor beta chains sequenced from a single sample in a study of T cell responses to AZD1222 COVID-19 vaccine. Measured with immunoSEQ multiplex PCR; TCRdb has only the in-frame clones, and not every one. There are around 200,000 clones in the sample; 70% to 90% occur only once, and 0.4% to 0.5% lies in the top ten. The sample consisted of peripheral blood, taken on day 0 of AZD1222 vaccination. The receptors were gathered from an adult in good health.

In its sample, this clone was seen once. V is TRBV24-1 and J is TRBJ1-5; D may be TRBD1 (6 bases). Looked up from germline, CDR1 is KGHDR and CDR2 is SFDVKD. CDR3 length equals 15 residues. V lost 4 bases, J lost 2 bases, and 11 bases lay in between. The CDR3 DNA is TGTGCCACCAGTGACAACAGGGTTGGCAATCAGCCCCAGCATTTT. This encodes CATSDNRVGNQPQHF.

This clone is a singleton in its sample. The chain employs TRBV14 and TRBJ2-2, with TRBD2 matching over 13 bases. Germline lookup yields CDR1 SGHDN and CDR2 FVKESK. The CDR3 runs to 18 residues. The V and J ends lost 0 bases and 5 bases, in that order; junction bases with no gene match: 6. This CDR3 is CASSQDVLAGGRTGELFF. CDR3 nucleotides: TGTGCCAGCAGCCAAGATGTACTAGCGGGAGGGAGGACCGGGGAGCTGTTTTTT.

This chain joins TRBV6-5 and TRBJ2-5; D remains unclear. Between the trimmed V and J ends, which lost 0 bases and 7 bases, there was a span of 6 bases. Germline CDR1 is MNHEY and CDR2 is SVGAGI. The length of the CDR3 is 12 residues. CDR3 nucleotide sequence: TGTGCCAGCAGTTACTCGAGTGGGACCCAGTACTTC. This codes for CASSYSSGTQYF.

This rearrangement joins TRBV6-5 to TRBJ2-1; 11 bases are shared with TRBD2. Losses at the gene ends were 6 bases for V and 0 bases for J; bases not matched to a gene: 4. This CDR3 is 16 amino acids long. Germline assignment: CDR1 MNHEY and CDR2 SVGAGI. CDR3: CASSYLAGGSYNEQFF. As DNA, the CDR3 is TGTGCCAGCAGCTACCTAGCGGGGGGCTCCTACAATGAGCAGTTCTTC.

The chain carries TRBV10-1 and TRBJ1-4; D is ambiguous. V shed 7 bases and J shed 5 bases, with 20 bases lying between them. Germline V gene data show CDR1 as WNHNN and CDR2 as SYGVQD (reference sequence). This CDR3 is 16 amino acids long. The CDR3: CASIPSPAAKNEKLFF. Here the CDR3 DNA reads TGCGCCAGCATCCCCTCCCCTGCAGCCAAGAATGAAAAACTGTTTTTT.

The CDR3 DNA follows: TGTGCTAGTGGTGCTATTCCGGGACCCCAATACCACGGGGAGCTGTTTTTT. It specifies CASGAIPGPQYHGELFF. V usage is TRBV12-5 and J usage is TRBJ2-2; TRBD1 or TRBD2 may be the D gene (5 bases each). Germline V gene lookup returns CDR1 LGHNT and CDR2 FRNRAP. The CDR3 totals 17 residues. Trimming left V 5 bases short and J 7 bases short, with 23 bases between.

This rearrangement joins TRBV28 to TRBJ1-5; perhaps TRBD1 as D (6 bases). V was clipped by 4 bases and J by 4 bases, with 14 bases between them. This CDR3 has 15 amino acids. Germline-derived CDR1 and CDR2 are MDHEN and SYDVKM. In DNA form, the CDR3 reads TGTGCCAGCAGTTCTACAGGGAATTGGAATCAGCCCCAGCATTTT. Protein product: CASSSTGNWNQPQHF.

V usage is TRBV19 and J usage is TRBJ2-1, with D uncertain. This CDR3 comprises 16 residues. In germline, CDR1 is LNHDA, CDR2 SQIVND (reference sequence). Trimming took 0 bases from V and 0 from J, leaving 9 bases between them. The CDR3 DNA sequence: TGTGCCAGTAGTATAGAAGGCTCAAGCTCCTACAATGAGCAGTTCTTC. Its translation is CASSIEGSSSYNEQFF.

This clone was seen once. This chain connects TRBV27 to TRBJ1-5; TRBD1 might be the D (5 bases). V lost 5 bases to trimming and J lost 1 base, with 15 bases between them. Germline V gene data show CDR1 as MNHEY and CDR2 as SMNVEV (reference sequence). The CDR3 is 16 amino acids. The CDR3, as DNA: TGTGCCAGCAGTCAAAGACGGGGGGACAGCAATCAGCCCCAGCATTTT. It specifies CASSQRRGDSNQPQHF.

The rearrangement joins TRBV30 to TRBJ2-7, with D possibly being TRBD1 (6 bases). The V gene's germline CDR1 is GTSNPN and CDR2 SVGIG (reference sequence). V was shortened by 6 bases and J by 0 bases, with 15 bases between the two germline ends. The CDR3 totals 14 residues. In DNA form, the CDR3 reads TGTGCCTGCAACGAACAGGGCCTCTCCTACGAGCAGTACTTC. It is translated as CACNEQGLSYEQYF.

CDR3 amino acids: CASSSGQGDYGYTF. CDR3 nucleotides: TGTGCCAGCAGCTCGGGACAGGGGGACTATGGCTACACCTTC. This sequence joins TRBV5-4 and TRBJ1-2; TRBD1 agrees at 11 bases. The CDR3 runs 14 residues. From germline, CDR1 is SGHNT and CDR2 YYREEE (reference sequence). Trimming cost V 3 bases and J 3 bases; bases outside gene matches: 1.

The chain has TRBV7-2 and TRBJ2-5, with D uncertain. The V end lost 2 bases, the J end lost 4 bases, and 14 bases lay between the germline ends. Germline-derived CDR1 and CDR2 are SGHTA and FQGNSA. The CDR3 sequence is 15 residues long. The CDR3 region has the DNA TGTGCCAGCAGCTTAAGGGCGGTCAGGAGAGAGACCCAGTACTTC. Its translation: CASSLRAVRRETQYF.

The gene calls are TRBV5-6 and TRBJ2-1; weak D call: TRBD1 (6 bases). Trimming shortened V by 1 base and J by 7 bases, and 12 bases separated the two germline ends. This CDR3 contains 14 residues. Germline V gives CDR1 SGHDT, CDR2 YYEEEE. The CDR3 coding sequence is TGTGCCAGCAGCTTGTTGGGGACATCAAATGAGCAGTTCTTC. This translates into CASSLLGTSNEQFF.

The chain joins TRBV3-1 (or the pseudogene TRBV3-2) to TRBJ1-1; the D is unclear. This CDR3 spans 14 amino acids. Trimming cost V 2 bases and J 1 base, with 8 bases left between them. Germline V lookup: CDR1 LGHDT, CDR2 YNNKEL (reference sequence). The CDR3 region is CASSQPPGNTEAFF. As DNA, the CDR3 is TGTGCCAGCAGCCAACCGCCAGGGAACACTGAAGCTTTCTTT.

The J gene is TRBJ2-3, the V gene TRBV28; D could derive from TRBD1 or TRBD2 (5 bases each). CDR3 length equals 15 residues. Looked up from germline, CDR1 is MDHEN and CDR2 is SYDVKM. V was cut by 4 bases and J by 2 bases, with 13 bases left in between. CDR3: CASSSPEDITDTQYF. The DNA for the CDR3 is TGTGCCAGCAGTTCCCCGGAGGACATCACAGATACGCAGTATTTT.

This sequence joins TRBV4-3 and TRBJ1-1, with D hard to call. CDR3 size: 14 residues. The germline V and J ends were trimmed by 1 base and 0 bases, with 6 bases remaining between them. CDR1 and CDR2 from the germline V gene are LGHNA and YSLEER. CDR3 residues: CASSQGLLNTEAFF. CDR3 DNA: TGCGCCAGCAGCCAAGGACTCTTGAACACTGAAGCTTTCTTT.

This clone was detected ten times or more. This rearrangement joins TRBV24-1 to TRBJ2-3; 7 bases are a match to TRBD1. This CDR3 is built from 15 residues. With V trimmed by 5 bases and J by 5 bases, 9 bases remained unmatched. The V gene's germline CDR1 is KGHDR and CDR2 SFDVKD. The CDR3 is CATSGATGEKDTQYF. In nucleotides, the CDR3 is TGTGCCACCAGTGGGGCAACAGGGGAGAAAGATACGCAGTATTTT.

In this sample, this clone turned up once. This chain links TRBV11-2 with TRBJ2-3; D tentatively reads TRBD1 or TRBD2 (7 bases each). This CDR3 region has 15 residues. The V and J ends lost 5 bases and 0 bases respectively, with 12 bases between them. Germline lookup yields CDR1 SGHAT and CDR2 FQNNGV. The CDR3 loop is CASSQGGPSTDTQYF. The CDR3 region has the DNA TGTGCCAGCAGCCAGGGGGGGCCCAGCACAGATACGCAGTATTTT.

The V gene is TRBV4-3, the J gene TRBJ2-4, with no clear D. CDR1 is LGHNA, CDR2 YSLEER, per germline. V lost 0 bases and J lost 0, with 9 bases in between. The CDR3 runs to 16 residues. CDR3 protein: CASSQERTLAKNIQYF. The CDR3 DNA follows: TGCGCCAGCAGCCAAGAACGGACGTTAGCCAAAAACATTCAGTACTTC.

This chain connects TRBV5-1 to TRBJ2-1; D might be TRBD1 (6 bases). Germline lookup yields CDR1 SGHRS and CDR2 YFSETQ. V was pared by 3 bases and J by 7 bases, with 17 bases between. The length of the CDR3 is 15 residues. This CDR3 reads CASSSEARGWNEQFF. The CDR3 nucleotides read TGCGCCAGCAGCTCCGAAGCCAGGGGATGGAATGAGCAGTTCTTC.

V usage is TRBV6-2 or TRBV6-3 and J usage is TRBJ1-4, with D perhaps TRBD1 (5 bases). CDR1 and CDR2 from the germline V gene are MNHEY and SVGEGT. Deletions cut 3 bases from V and 7 bases from J, with 12 bases between. The CDR3 sequence is 14 residues long. The CDR3 spells CASSYQGGGEKLFF. In nucleotides, the CDR3 is TGTGCCAGCAGTTATCAGGGTGGTGGTGAAAAACTGTTTTTT.

The chain employs TRBV7-2 and TRBJ1-3, with a tentative D call TRBD1 (6 bases). The CDR3 has 17 amino acids. Trimming removed 5 bases at V and 3 bases at J, with 20 bases between. In germline, CDR1 is SGHTA, CDR2 FQGNSA. CDR3 region: CASSPLRGTVGGNTIYF. DNA of the CDR3: TGTGCCAGCAGCCCACTTAGGGGGACGGTGGGTGGAAACACCATATATTTT.

The chain recombines TRBV12-3 or TRBV12-4 with TRBJ1-4, with D possibly being TRBD1 (5 bases). This CDR3 comprises 12 residues. Trimming cost V 3 bases and J 10 bases, with 9 bases left between them. Here the CDR3 reads CASSLRGRKLFF. For the CDR3, the DNA is TGTGCCAGCAGTTTGCGGGGGAGAAAACTGTTTTTT.

V usage is TRBV25-1 and J usage is TRBJ1-5, with TRBD1 identical over 7 bases. CDR1 MGHDK and CDR2 SYGVNS come from the germline V gene. The J segment lost 3 bases and the V segment lost 3 bases, leaving 8 bases of the junction unmatched. The CDR3 length is 16 residues. The CDR3 spells CASSDSRDSINQPQHF. Here the CDR3 DNA reads TGTGCCAGCAGTGACTCCCGGGACAGTATCAATCAGCCCCAGCATTTT.

The chain is built from TRBV3-1 (or the pseudogene TRBV3-2) and TRBJ1-5; no clear D. Trimming shortened V by 6 bases and J by 0 bases, and 12 bases separated the two germline ends. CDR1 is LGHDT, CDR2 YNNKEL, per germline (reference sequence). This CDR3 is 15 amino acids long. CDR3 sequence (DNA): TGTGCCAGCAGTCACCAGGAATATAGCAATCAGCCCCAGCATTTT. It yields the protein CASSHQEYSNQPQHF.

The rearrangement joins TRBV5-1 to TRBJ2-1, with TRBD2 matching over 9 bases. V shed 4 bases, J shed 7 bases, and the junction held 12 bases outside the gene matches. The CDR3 runs 16 residues. CDR1 and CDR2 (germline): SGHRS, YFSETQ. As DNA, the CDR3 is TGCGCCAGCAGCGGTAACCTAGGACTAGCGATGAATGAGCAGTTCTTC. It codes for CASSGNLGLAMNEQFF.

V is TRBV15 and J is TRBJ1-1; D unresolved. V gave up 3 bases and J gave up 6 bases, with 14 bases separating them. Germline loops: CDR1 LNHNV, CDR2 YYDKDF (reference sequence). CDR3 length: 14 residues. The CDR3 protein is CATSSTGVRAEAFF. Written as DNA, the CDR3 is TGTGCCACCAGCAGCACCGGGGTAAGGGCTGAAGCTTTCTTT.

This chain uses TRBV27 with TRBJ2-2, with D hard to call. Per the germline V gene, CDR1 is MNHEY and CDR2 is SMNVEV (reference sequence). Trimming took 3 bases from V and 4 from J, leaving 9 bases between them. The CDR3 runs 14 residues. The CDR3 coding sequence is TGTGCCAGCAGTTTCACCAGCCTCACCGGGGAGCTGTTTTTT. It specifies CASSFTSLTGELFF.

The chain is built from TRBV20-1 and TRBJ2-7; weak D call: TRBD1 (5 bases). The CDR3 spans 11 residues. Germline values: CDR1 DFQATT, CDR2 SNEGSKA (reference sequence). V lost 3 bases and J 7 bases, leaving 10 bases between the germline ends. CDR3 residues: CSASDREEQYF. The CDR3 coding sequence is TGCAGTGCTAGTGACAGAGAGGAGCAGTACTTC.

In this sample, this clone turned up a few times. V usage is TRBV6-5 and J usage is TRBJ1-6, with 9 bases that match TRBD1. Per germline, CDR1 MNHEY and CDR2 SVGAGI. V lost 5 bases, J lost 7 bases, and 6 bases stayed unmatched. This CDR3 contains 15 residues. CDR3 sequence reads: CASSPDRGINSPLHF. The CDR3 nucleotides read TGTGCCAGCAGTCCTGACAGGGGGATCAATTCACCCCTCCACTTT.